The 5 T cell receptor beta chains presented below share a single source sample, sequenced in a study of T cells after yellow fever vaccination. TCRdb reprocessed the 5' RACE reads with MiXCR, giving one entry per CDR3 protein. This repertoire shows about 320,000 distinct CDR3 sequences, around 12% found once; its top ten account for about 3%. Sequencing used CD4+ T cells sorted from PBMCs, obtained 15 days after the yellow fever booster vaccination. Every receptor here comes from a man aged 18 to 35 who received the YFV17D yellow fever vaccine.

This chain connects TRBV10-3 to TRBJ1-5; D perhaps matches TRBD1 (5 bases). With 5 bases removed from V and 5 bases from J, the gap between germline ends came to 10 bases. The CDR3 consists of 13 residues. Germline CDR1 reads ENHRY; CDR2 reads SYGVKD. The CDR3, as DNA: TGTGCCATCAGTTATGGGGGGGATCAGCCCCAGCATTTT. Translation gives CAISYGGDQPQHF.

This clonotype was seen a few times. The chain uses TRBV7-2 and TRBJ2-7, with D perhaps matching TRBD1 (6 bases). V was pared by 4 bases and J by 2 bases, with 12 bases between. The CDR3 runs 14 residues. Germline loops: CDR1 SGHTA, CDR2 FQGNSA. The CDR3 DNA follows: TGTGCCAGCAGCTCTGGGGACATAGCCTACGAGCAGTACTTC. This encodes CASSSGDIAYEQYF. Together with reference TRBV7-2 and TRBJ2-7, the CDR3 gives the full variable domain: GAGVSQSPSNKVTEKGKDVELRCDPISGHTALYWYRQSLGQGLEFLIYFQGNSAPDKSGLPSDRFSAERTGGSVSTLTIQRTQQEDSAVYLCASSSGDIAYEQYFGPGTRLTVT.

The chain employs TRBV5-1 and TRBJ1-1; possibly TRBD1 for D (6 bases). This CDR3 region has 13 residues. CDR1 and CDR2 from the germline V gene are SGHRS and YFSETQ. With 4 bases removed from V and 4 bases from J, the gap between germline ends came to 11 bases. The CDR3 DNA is TGCGCCAGCAGCGGGGGGCGAGGCACTGAAGCTTTCTTT. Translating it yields CASSGGRGTEAFF.

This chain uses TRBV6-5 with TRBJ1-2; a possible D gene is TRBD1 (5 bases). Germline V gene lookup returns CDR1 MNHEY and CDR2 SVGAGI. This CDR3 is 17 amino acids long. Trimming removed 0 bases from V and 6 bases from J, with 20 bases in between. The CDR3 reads CASSYSISRGRSDGYTF. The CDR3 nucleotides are TGTGCCAGCAGTTACTCAATTTCTCGGGGGAGGAGTGATGGCTACACCTTC.

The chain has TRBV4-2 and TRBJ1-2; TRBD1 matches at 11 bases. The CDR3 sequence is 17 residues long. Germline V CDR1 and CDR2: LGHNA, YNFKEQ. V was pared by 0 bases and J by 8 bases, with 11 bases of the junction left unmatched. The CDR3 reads CASSQETEPGQGGGYTF. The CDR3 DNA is TGTGCCAGCAGCCAAGAAACAGAACCGGGACAGGGGGGCGGCTACACCTTC.